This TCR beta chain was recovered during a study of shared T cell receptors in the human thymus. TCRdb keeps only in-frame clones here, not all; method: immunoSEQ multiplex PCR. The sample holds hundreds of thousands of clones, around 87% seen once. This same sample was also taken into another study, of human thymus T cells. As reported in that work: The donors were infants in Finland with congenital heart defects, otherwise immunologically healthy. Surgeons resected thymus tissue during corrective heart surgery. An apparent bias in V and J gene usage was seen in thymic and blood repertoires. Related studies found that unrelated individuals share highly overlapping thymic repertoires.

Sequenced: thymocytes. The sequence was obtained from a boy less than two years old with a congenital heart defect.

The CDR3 DNA reads as TGTGCCAGAAGTTTTAGCGGGGGCCCCTTAAATGAGCAGTTCTTC. It encodes CARSFSGGPLNEQFF. This chain joins TRBV5-3 and TRBJ2-1; 9 bases align to TRBD2. TRBV5-3 is recorded as an ORF, its role being uncertain. The J segment lost 7 bases and the V segment lost 5 bases, leaving 10 bases of the junction unmatched. The CDR3 loop spans 15 amino acids.